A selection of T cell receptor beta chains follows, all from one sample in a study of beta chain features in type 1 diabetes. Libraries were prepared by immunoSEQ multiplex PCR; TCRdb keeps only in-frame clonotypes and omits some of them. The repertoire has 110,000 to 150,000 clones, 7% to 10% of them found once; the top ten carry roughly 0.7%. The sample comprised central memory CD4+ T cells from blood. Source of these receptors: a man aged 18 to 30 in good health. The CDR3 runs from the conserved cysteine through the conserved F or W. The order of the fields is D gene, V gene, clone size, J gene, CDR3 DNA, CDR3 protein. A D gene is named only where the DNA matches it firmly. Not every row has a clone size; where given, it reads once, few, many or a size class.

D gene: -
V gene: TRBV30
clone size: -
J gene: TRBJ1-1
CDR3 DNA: TGTGCCTGGACTAAAAATGGGGGGATCACTGAAGCTTTCTTT
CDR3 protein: CAWTKNGGITEAFF

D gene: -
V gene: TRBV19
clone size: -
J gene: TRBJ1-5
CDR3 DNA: TGTGCCAGTAGATTTGAGATCGCGCAGGGTCAGCCCCAGCATTTT
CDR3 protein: CASRFEIAQGQPQHF

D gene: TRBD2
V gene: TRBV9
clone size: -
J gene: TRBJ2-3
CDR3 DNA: TGTGCCAGCAGCGTAGCCGTTGCGGGGGGGTACACAGATACGCAGTATTTT
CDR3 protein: CASSVAVAGGYTDTQYF

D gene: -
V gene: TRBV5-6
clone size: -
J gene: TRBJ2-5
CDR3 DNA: TGTGCCAGCAGCCCCGGTAGCCGGGAAGAGACCCAGTACTTC
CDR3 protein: CASSPGSREETQYF

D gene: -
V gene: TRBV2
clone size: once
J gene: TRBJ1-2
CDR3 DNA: TGTGCCAGCAGGGGGGCGGTCCCAACCTATGGCTACACCTTC
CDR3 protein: CASRGAVPTYGYTF

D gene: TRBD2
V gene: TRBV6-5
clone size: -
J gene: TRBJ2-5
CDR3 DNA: TGTGCCAGCAGTGCCGCGACTAGCTCCCAAGAGACCCAGTACTTC
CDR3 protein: CASSAATSSQETQYF

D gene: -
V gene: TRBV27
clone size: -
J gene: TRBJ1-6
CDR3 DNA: TGTGCCAGCGGGGAGGGCTCCTATAATTCACCCCTCCACTTT
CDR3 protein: CASGEGSYNSPLHF

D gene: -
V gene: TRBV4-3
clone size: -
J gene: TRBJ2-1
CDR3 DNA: TGCGCCAGCAGCCAAGTTTGGACACCCGGAGAGAGGCAGTTCTTC
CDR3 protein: CASSQVWTPGERQFF

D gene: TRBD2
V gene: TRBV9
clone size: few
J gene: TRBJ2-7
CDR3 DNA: TGTGCCAGCAGCTTACGAGGACTAGCGGGGGACCCCTACGAGCAGTACTTC
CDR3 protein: CASSLRGLAGDPYEQYF

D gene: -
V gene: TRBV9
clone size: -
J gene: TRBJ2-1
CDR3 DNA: TGTGCCAGCAGCGGGGCGGGGTCGGGCGTGAATGAGCAGTTCTTC
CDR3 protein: CASSGAGSGVNEQFF

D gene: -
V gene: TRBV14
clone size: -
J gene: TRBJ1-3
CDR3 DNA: TGTGCCAGCAGACAACAGGGCACTGGAAACACCATATATTTT
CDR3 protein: CASRQQGTGNTIYF

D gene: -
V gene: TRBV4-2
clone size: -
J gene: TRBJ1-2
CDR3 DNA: TGTGCCAGCAGCCAACAAGCCAGGGTTGGCTACACCTTC
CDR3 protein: CASSQQARVGYTF

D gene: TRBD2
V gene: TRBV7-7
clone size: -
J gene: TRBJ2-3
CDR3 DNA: TGTGCCAGCAGCCCCGGACTAGCGGGGGATACGCAGTATTTT
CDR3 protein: CASSPGLAGDTQYF

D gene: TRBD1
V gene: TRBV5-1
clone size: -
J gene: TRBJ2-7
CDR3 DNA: TGCGCCAGCAGCTTGGGTCTGTTTGGGGACAGGGGCTACGAGCAGTACTTC
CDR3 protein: CASSLGLFGDRGYEQYF

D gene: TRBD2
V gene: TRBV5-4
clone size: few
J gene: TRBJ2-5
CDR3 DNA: TGTGCCAGCAGCTCGGGACTAGCGGGGGGCCAGGTTCGAGGAACCCAGTACTTC
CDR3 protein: CASSSGLAGGQVRGTQYF

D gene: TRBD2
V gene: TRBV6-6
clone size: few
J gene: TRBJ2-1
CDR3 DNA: TGTGCCAGCAGCGGGACAAACGGGGGGGATGAGCAGTTCTTC
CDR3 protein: CASSGTNGGDEQFF

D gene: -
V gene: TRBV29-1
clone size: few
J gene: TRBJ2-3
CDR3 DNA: TGCAGCGTACGAGAGACGGGGTCCACAGATACGCAGTATTTT
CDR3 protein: CSVRETGSTDTQYF

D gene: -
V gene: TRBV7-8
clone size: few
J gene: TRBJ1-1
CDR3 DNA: TGTGCCAGCAGCCCGTGGGGGGTCGACACTGAAGCTTTCTTT
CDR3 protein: CASSPWGVDTEAFF

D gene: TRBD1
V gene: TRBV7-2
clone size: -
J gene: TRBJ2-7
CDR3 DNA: TGTGCCAGCAGCTTGGGCCGGGACAGGGGGCCCTACGAGCAGTACTTC
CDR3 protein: CASSLGRDRGPYEQYF

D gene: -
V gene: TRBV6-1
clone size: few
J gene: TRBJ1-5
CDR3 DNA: TGTGCCAGCAGTCGGACAGCCGGGCAGCCCCAGCATTTT
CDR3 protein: CASSRTAGQPQHF

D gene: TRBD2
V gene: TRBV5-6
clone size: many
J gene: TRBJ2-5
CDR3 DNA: TGTGCCAGCAGCTTGGTGGGAGGGGAGACCCAGTACTTC
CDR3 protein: CASSLVGGETQYF

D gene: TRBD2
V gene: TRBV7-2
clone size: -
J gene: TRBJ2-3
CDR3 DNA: TGTGCCAGCAGCTTAACTGGGACTAGAGGTGGGGATACGCAGTATTTT
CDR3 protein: CASSLTGTRGGDTQYF

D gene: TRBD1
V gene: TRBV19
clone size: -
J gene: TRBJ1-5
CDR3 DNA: TGTGCCACCAATCGAGGACAGGGAGGGAATCAGCCCCAGCATTTT
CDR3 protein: CATNRGQGGNQPQHF

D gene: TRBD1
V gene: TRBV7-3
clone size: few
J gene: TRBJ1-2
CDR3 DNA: TGTGCCAGCAGCGGTCGGACAGGGAGAGACGATGGCTACACCTTC
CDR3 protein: CASSGRTGRDDGYTF

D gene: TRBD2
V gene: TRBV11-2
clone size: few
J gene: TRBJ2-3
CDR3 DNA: TGTGCCAGCAGCGCCGGACTAGCAAGGGGAGATACGCAGTATTTT
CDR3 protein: CASSAGLARGDTQYF